One sample yielded the 6 T cell receptor beta chains listed below, sequenced in a study of metastatic and nonmetastatic thyroid tumors. TCRdb re-called clones from the PCR reads using MiXCR. This table holds approximately 32,000 clones, over 15% found once. Before thyroid surgery, none of the patients had received any treatment. Sequenced sample: blood. The source of these receptors is a female donor with papillary thyroid cancer or a benign thyroid nodule (not recorded which). Some clones in this sample may be carry-over from other donors' samples.

As for this clone: The CDR3 ends on some other residue instead of the conserved phenylalanine or tryptophan, so this is likely a read error. The DNA is omitted, as the CDR3 cannot be located on it reliably, and the CDR3 follows TCRdb's listing. The chain uses TRBV7-9 and TRBJ2-5; TRBD1, as called in the table, went unchecked against the DNA. 13 amino acids form the CDR3, both terminal residues included. From germline, CDR1 is SEHNR and CDR2 FQNEAQ (reference sequence). The CDR3 loop is CASSLGGGETHYC.

This clone was seen repeatedly, ten times or more. V and J are TRBV15 and TRBJ2-5, with a tentative D call TRBD2 (6 bases). This CDR3 is built from 15 residues. Germline V lookup: CDR1 LNHNV, CDR2 YYDKDF (reference sequence). V dropped 0 bases and J dropped 4 bases, with 12 bases sitting between them. CDR3 region: CATSRDGGSGETQYF. The CDR3 DNA reads as TGTGCCACCAGCAGAGACGGGGGTTCTGGAGAGACCCAGTACTTC.

This clone appeared many times. The V call is TRBV12-3 or TRBV12-4, the J call TRBJ2-1, with TRBD2 matching over 8 bases. The CDR3 sequence is 17 residues long. V lost 1 base to trimming and J lost 4 bases; unmatched junction nucleotides: 9. The CDR3 loop reads CASSLGLAWEVYNEQFF. CDR3 in DNA: TGTGCCAGCAGTTTAGGACTAGCGTGGGAGGTATACAATGAGCAGTTCTTC.

The genes are TRBV11-1 and TRBJ2-7, with D perhaps matching TRBD2 (6 bases). The CDR3 totals 16 residues. V was trimmed by 1 base and J by 4 bases, leaving 17 bases between them. The germline CDR1 and CDR2 sequences are SGHAT and FQDESV (reference sequence). The DNA for the CDR3 is TGTGCCAGCAGCTTAGTAGGACCAACTAGCAGATACGAGCAGTACTTC. Protein: CASSLVGPTSRYEQYF.

This clone is categorized as medium-sized (0.01 to 0.1%). The chain couples TRBV28 to TRBJ2-1, with D hard to call. The CDR3 is 14 amino acids. Germline-derived CDR1 and CDR2 are MDHEN and SYDVKM. Trimming shortened V by 6 bases and J by 1 base, and 10 bases separated the two germline ends. CDR3 residues: CASRTQRSYNEQFF. CDR3 nucleotides: TGTGCCAGCAGGACTCAGAGATCCTACAATGAGCAGTTCTTC.

The V gene is TRBV6-1, the J gene TRBJ2-7; 14 bases match TRBD2. The CDR3 runs 15 residues. After removal of 4 bases from V and 5 bases from J, the junction contained 4 bases not matched to a gene. In germline, CDR1 is MNHNS, CDR2 SASEGT. CDR3 region: CASSAGTSGRDEQYV. CDR3 DNA: TGTGCCAGCAGTGCTGGGACTAGCGGGAGAGACGAGCAGTACGTC.